This TCR beta chain comes out of a study of cytomegalovirus exposure and HLA in healthy donors. Points from the study as a whole: Common viral pathogens seemed, in a later analysis, to connect with several of the most significant clusters. Accounts indicate the classifier identified cytomegalovirus status with strong specificity and sensitivity.

The CDR3 covers 16 residues. About this clone: The target antigen is unknown.

The PCR ran on 60 Vbeta and 13 Jbeta primers. TCRdb keeps only in-frame clones here, not all; method: immunoSEQ multiplex PCR. The sample yields around 97,000 clones, around three quarters seen once. The sequenced sample was PBMCs. The V gene is TRBV21-1, the J gene TRBJ1-5; the table assigns TRBD1, which was not confirmed against the DNA. TRBV21-1 is flagged as a pseudogene. The TCR was taken from a woman aged 18-29 years in good health and CMV-seropositive. The CDR3 bases are TGTGCCAGCAGCCCTCTGGGGGACAGGCCTAGACAGCCCCAGCATTTT. It is translated as CASSPLGDRPRQPQHF.